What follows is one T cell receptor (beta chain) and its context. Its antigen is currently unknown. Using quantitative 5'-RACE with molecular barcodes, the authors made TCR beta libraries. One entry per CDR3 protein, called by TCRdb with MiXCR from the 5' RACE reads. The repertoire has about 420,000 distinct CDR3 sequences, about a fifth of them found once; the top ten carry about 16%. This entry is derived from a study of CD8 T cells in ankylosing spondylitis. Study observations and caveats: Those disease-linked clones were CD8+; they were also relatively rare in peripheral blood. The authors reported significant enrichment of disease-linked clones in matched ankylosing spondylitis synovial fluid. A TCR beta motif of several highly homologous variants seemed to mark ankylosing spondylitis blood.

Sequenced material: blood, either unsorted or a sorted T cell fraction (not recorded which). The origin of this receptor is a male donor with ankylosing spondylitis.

The chain's CDR3 is CASSHQGLAGVSGSTDTQYF. In nucleotides, the CDR3 is TGTGCCAGCAGCCACCAGGGGCTAGCGGGAGTTTCGGGAAGCACAGATACGCAGTATTTT. The rearrangement joins TRBV11-1 to TRBJ2-3, with 10 bases aligning to TRBD2. Per germline, CDR1 SGHAT and CDR2 FQDESV (reference sequence). The CDR3 totals 20 residues. The V and J ends lost 5 bases and 0 bases, in that order; junction bases with no gene match: 17.